Below are 30 T cell receptor beta chains sequenced from a single sample in a study of regulatory T cells in long-lasting Graves disease. With iRepertoire HTBI primers and Arm-PCR of CDR3 regions, TCR beta libraries were built. MiXCR, applied by TCRdb to the multiplex PCR reads, yields one record per CDR3 protein. The table has about 620,000 distinct CDR3 sequences, around 17% seen once. This sample's time point: newly diagnosed GD, antithyroid drugs for less than 3 months. RNA isolated from PBMCs was used to make the TCR library. These same records also appear under a second study, on T cells in Graves' hyperthyroidism and ophthalmopathy.

The material was peripheral blood mononuclear cells (PBMCs), obtained at new diagnosis, from a patient treated with antithyroid drugs. These receptors all come from a woman aged 25 to 39 with Graves disease.

This clonotype showed up just a few times. The V call is TRBV9, the J call TRBJ2-2; D possibly uses TRBD1 or TRBD2 (6 bases each). Deletions cut 1 base from V and 3 bases from J, with 16 bases between. In germline, CDR1 is SGDLS, CDR2 YYNGEE. This CDR3 spans 17 amino acids. In nucleotides, the CDR3 is TGTGCCAGCAGCGTAAGTTCGGGGGCTAGGGACACCGGGGAGCTGTTTTTT. It is translated as CASSVSSGARDTGELFF.

This clonotype turned up a few times. A single base separates this from a much larger clone, so it may be a read error. The V gene is TRBV2, the J gene TRBJ1-6; TRBD1 might be the D (5 bases). Germline assignment: CDR1 SNHLY and CDR2 FYNNEI. The CDR3 is made up of 16 amino acids. V was clipped by 8 bases and J by 0 bases, with 14 bases between them. CDR3 sequence: CASRWDHSSYNSPLHF. CDR3 DNA sequence: TGTGCCAGCCGTTGGGACCATAGCTCCTATAATTCACCCCTCCACTTT. The whole variable domain, remainder taken from reference TRBV2 and TRBJ1-6, is EPEVTQTPSHQVTQMGQEVILRCVPISNHLYFYWYRQILGQKVEFLVSFYNNEISEKSEIFDDQFSVERPDGSNFTLKIRSTKLEDSAMYFCASRWDHSSYNSPLHFGNGTRLTVT.

V usage is TRBV6-1 and J usage is TRBJ2-7, with TRBD2 as a possible D gene (5 bases). The CDR3 totals 15 residues. V was pared by 4 bases and J by 1 base, with 14 bases between. Germline V gene lookup returns CDR1 MNHNS and CDR2 SASEGT. The CDR3 DNA reads TGTGCCAGCAGTGGCGACGGAGGACCTTCCTACGAGCAGTACTTC. It yields the protein CASSGDGGPSYEQYF.

This clonotype occurred many times. The CDR3 nucleotides read TGTGCCAGCAGACGTAGCGGGAGCTCCTACAATGAGCAGTTCTTC. It encodes CASRRSGSSYNEQFF. The V and J genes are TRBV12-3 or TRBV12-4 and TRBJ2-1; 9 nucleotides line up with TRBD2. J was trimmed by 0 bases and V by 6 bases; bases with no gene match: 3. The CDR3 runs 15 residues.

The sample holds a few counts of this clonotype. A much more abundant neighbour one base away suggests this may be a read error. This chain uses TRBV28 with TRBJ2-7; 7 positions agree with TRBD1. This CDR3 spans 14 amino acids. Germline V gene sequence: CDR1 MDHEN, CDR2 SYDVKM. The CDR3 loop reads CASSKNRGHYVQYF. The CDR3 DNA follows: TGTGCCAGCAGCAAAAACAGGGGCCACTACGTGCAGTACTTC. The whole variable domain, remainder taken from reference TRBV28 and TRBJ2-7, is DVKVTQSSRYLVKRTGEKVFLECVQDMDHENMFWYRQDPGLGLRLIYFSYDVKMKEKGDIPEGYSVSREKKERFSLILESASTNQTSMYLCASSKNRGHYVQYFGPGTRLTVT.

V is TRBV6-1 and J is TRBJ2-1; D call uncertain. Germline CDR1 reads MNHNS; CDR2 reads SASEGT. Trimming cost V 5 bases and J 8 bases, with 19 bases left between them. The CDR3 consists of 15 residues. As DNA, the CDR3 is TGTGCCAGCAGTCTAACAGAGGCGGTAGGACATGAGCAGTTCTTC. Translating gives CASSLTEAVGHEQFF.

In its sample, this clonotype was seen a few times. V and J are TRBV20-1 and TRBJ1-1; 8 bases fit TRBD1. The CDR3 length is 12 residues. The J segment lost 6 bases and the V segment lost 4 bases, leaving 4 bases of the junction unmatched. Looked up from germline, CDR1 is DFQATT and CDR2 is SNEGSKA (reference sequence). The CDR3 spells CSATGGEAEAFF. CDR3 sequence (DNA): TGCAGTGCTACAGGGGGCGAAGCTGAAGCTTTCTTT.

This clonotype was observed many times. The CDR3 DNA is TGTGCCAGCAGCCCCCCAGGGGGCAGGAACACTGAAGCTTTCTTT. Translating it yields CASSPPGGRNTEAFF. The chain has TRBV12-3 or TRBV12-4 and TRBJ1-1; 8 bases map to TRBD1. Unmatched junction bases numbered 7, after V lost 6 bases and J lost 1 base. CDR3 length equals 15 residues.

The chain couples TRBV5-8 to TRBJ2-3, with a weak D call TRBD2 (5 bases). Germline lookup yields CDR1 SGHTS and CDR2 YDEGEE. This CDR3 comprises 17 residues. Trimming removed 4 bases at V and 0 bases at J, with 18 bases between. CDR3 sequence reads: CASSPPGRAASTDTQYF. The CDR3 region has the DNA TGTGCCAGCAGCCCACCGGGAAGGGCGGCTAGCACAGATACGCAGTATTTT.

This clonotype has more than one count but fewer than ten. The V gene is TRBV15, the J gene TRBJ2-7, with TRBD2 identical over 14 bases. CDR3 length: 14 amino acids. CDR1 and CDR2 (germline): LNHNV, YYDKDF (reference sequence). The ends lost 3 bases at V and 5 bases at J; junction bases unmatched: 0. In DNA form, the CDR3 reads TGTGCCACCAGCAGGGGACTAGCGGGGGACGAGCAGTACTTC. This codes for CATSRGLAGDEQYF. Full variable domain (missing parts from reference TRBV15 and TRBJ2-7): DAMVIQNPRYQVTQFGKPVTLSCSQTLNHNVMYWYQQKSSQAPKLLFHYYDKDFNNEADTPDNFQSRRPNTSFCFLDIRSPGLGDTAMYLCATSRGLAGDEQYFGPGTRLTVT.

There are a few counts of this clonotype. As DNA, the CDR3 is TGCGCCAGCGGACAGGTGTTGAACACTGAAGCTTTCTTT. This sequence encodes CASGQVLNTEAFF. The chain combines TRBV10-2 with TRBJ1-1; TRBD1 matches 7 bases. The CDR3 is made up of 13 amino acids. Per the germline V gene, CDR1 is WSHSY and CDR2 is SAAADI. The V gene end was trimmed by 8 bases and the J gene end by 0 bases; junction bases not matched to a gene: 3.

The chain is built from TRBV20-1 and TRBJ2-7; D is uncertain. Looked up from germline, CDR1 is DFQATT and CDR2 is SNEGSKA (reference sequence). The V end was cut by 4 bases, the J end by 6 bases, with 10 bases between. The CDR3 sequence is 11 residues long. The CDR3 is CSATVVREQYF. CDR3 sequence (DNA): TGCAGTGCTACAGTGGTACGCGAGCAGTACTTC.

This clonotype occurred many times. The chain combines TRBV28 with TRBJ2-7; 7 positions match TRBD1. This CDR3 has 16 amino acids. Trimming cost V 2 bases and J 1 base; bases outside gene matches: 8. Germline CDR1 is MDHEN and CDR2 is SYDVKM. CDR3 loop: CASSLDSTGLSYEQYF. In DNA, the CDR3 is TGTGCCAGCAGTTTAGACTCGACAGGGCTGTCCTACGAGCAGTACTTC.

This clonotype was observed a few times. The chain joins TRBV7-9 to TRBJ2-7, with D unclear. CDR3 length: 13 amino acids. V shed 2 bases and J shed 4 bases, with 9 bases lying between them. CDR1 SEHNR and CDR2 FQNEAQ come from the germline V gene (reference sequence). The CDR3 protein is CASSLPYSYEQYF. CDR3 DNA sequence: TGTGCCAGCAGCTTACCCTACAGTTACGAGCAGTACTTC.

Ten or more counts support this clonotype. The J gene is TRBJ2-3, the V gene TRBV6-1; D may be TRBD1 or TRBD2 (7 bases each). The CDR3 length is 17 residues. The V gene lost 4 bases and the J gene lost 10 bases, with 27 bases spanning the gap. Germline CDR1 and CDR2: MNHNS and SASEGT. CDR3: CASSVGTDTRGERAQYF. CDR3 coding DNA: TGTGCCAGCAGTGTTGGGACAGATACCCGGGGGGAGAGGGCGCAGTATTTT.

V and J are TRBV12-3 or TRBV12-4 and TRBJ2-1; the D call may be TRBD1 or TRBD2 (6 bases each). This CDR3 has 16 amino acids. V shed 4 bases and J shed 9 bases, with 22 bases lying between them. The CDR3 is CASSSQGTAGKGEQFF. CDR3 nucleotide sequence: TGTGCCAGCAGTTCCCAGGGGACTGCAGGCAAAGGTGAGCAGTTCTTC.

Turning to this clonotype: This clone may be a read error of a much larger clone one base away. The chain has TRBV28 and TRBJ2-7; TRBD1 might be the D (6 bases). V lost 5 bases to trimming and J lost 7 bases, with 21 bases between them. Germline lookup yields CDR1 MDHEN and CDR2 SYDVKM. This CDR3 spans 15 amino acids. This chain's CDR3 is CASSIGDTLRNEQYF. CDR3 sequence (DNA): TGTGCCAGCAGTATCGGGGACACTCTTCGCAATGAGCAGTACTTC.

This clonotype occurred many times. The chain carries TRBV20-1 and TRBJ2-7; TRBD2 aligns across 8 bases. V shed 6 bases, J shed 2 bases, and the junction held 6 bases outside the gene matches. Germline V lookup: CDR1 DFQATT, CDR2 SNEGSKA (reference sequence). The CDR3 has 13 residues. CDR3 DNA: TGCAGTGCCTCCGGGACTAGACCCTACGAGCAGTACTTC. Translated, it gives CSASGTRPYEQYF.

This clonotype was counted a few times. The chain has TRBV28 and TRBJ2-3; D is perhaps TRBD1 (5 bases). The CDR3 runs to 16 residues. V lost 6 bases and J lost 1, with 17 bases in between. Germline CDR1 MDHEN, CDR2 SYDVKM. The CDR3: CASSDWTTLRTDTQYF. As DNA, the CDR3 is TGTGCCAGCAGCGATTGGACAACACTGCGCACAGATACGCAGTATTTT.

This clonotype was detected many times. The J gene is TRBJ2-3, the V gene TRBV29-1, with D tentatively TRBD1 (6 bases). V lost 5 bases to trimming and J lost 6 bases, with 12 bases between them. This CDR3 spans 12 amino acids. Germline V gives CDR1 SQVTM, CDR2 ANQGSEA. Written as DNA, the CDR3 is TGCAGCGTTAACAGGGACCCCGATACGCAGTATTTT. The encoded protein is CSVNRDPDTQYF.

A few counts support this clonotype. The chain has TRBV5-6 and TRBJ2-7; maybe TRBD1 (5 bases). The length of the CDR3 is 12 residues. Germline V CDR1 and CDR2: SGHDT, YYEEEE. V lost 3 bases and J lost 4, with 8 bases in between. In DNA form, the CDR3 reads TGTGCCAGCAGCTCACAGGCTTACGAGCAGTACTTC. Protein product: CASSSQAYEQYF.

The sample holds many counts of this clonotype. V usage is TRBV2 and J usage is TRBJ2-5; 13 positions agree with TRBD2. The V and J ends lost 7 bases and 5 bases, in that order; junction bases with no gene match: 7. The germline V gene encodes CDR1 SNHLY and CDR2 FYNNEI. The CDR3 has 15 residues. CDR3 loop: CASTRLAGGMETQYF. In nucleotides, the CDR3 is TGTGCCAGCACCAGACTAGCGGGAGGAATGGAGACCCAGTACTTC.

The table lists this clonotype with a few counts. The chain couples TRBV6-2 or TRBV6-3 to TRBJ2-7; the match to TRBD1 covers 11 bases. Germline V gene data show CDR1 as MNHEY and CDR2 as SVGEGT. With V trimmed by 6 bases and J by 7 bases, 5 bases remained unmatched. The CDR3 is 13 residues long. The DNA of the CDR3 is TGTGCCAGCAGCGGACAGGGGGCCGGTGAGCAGTACTTC. Its translation is CASSGQGAGEQYF.

As regards this clonotype: This likely comes from a read error, as the CDR3 has no conserved phenylalanine or tryptophan at its end. The chain is built from TRBV19 and TRBJ1-1; D unresolved. Looked up from germline, CDR1 is LNHDA and CDR2 is SQIVND (reference sequence). CDR3 length equals 14 residues. Trimming left V 6 bases short and J 1 base short, with 12 bases between. CDR3 bases: TGTGCCAGTAGCGAACCGCGGCAGAACACTGAAGCTTTCTCT. Its protein is CASSEPRQNTEAFS.

This chain joins TRBV10-3 and TRBJ2-1; TRBD2 aligns across 7 bases. The germline V gene has CDR1 ENHRY and CDR2 SYGVKD. The V segment lost 0 bases and the J segment 5 bases; nucleotides outside the gene matches: 10. CDR3 size: 17 residues. The CDR3 reads CAISESAGRATDNEQFF. In DNA, the CDR3 is TGTGCCATCAGTGAGTCGGCAGGGAGGGCAACAGACAATGAGCAGTTCTTC.

This chain connects TRBV12-3 or TRBV12-4 to TRBJ1-3; D is possibly TRBD1 (5 bases). Trimming pared 4 bases from V and 0 bases from J, leaving 16 bases between. The CDR3 totals 17 residues. CDR3 in amino acids: CASSSPVRDPSGNTIYF. CDR3 nucleotides: TGTGCCAGCAGTTCGCCCGTAAGGGACCCCTCTGGAAACACCATATATTTT.

In its sample, this clonotype was seen a few times. V gene TRBV4-1 combines with J gene TRBJ1-1; TRBD1 might be the D (6 bases). The germline V gene encodes CDR1 MGHRA and CDR2 YSYEKL. The CDR3 consists of 15 residues. Trimming shortened V by 0 bases and J by 4 bases, and 12 bases separated the two germline ends. The CDR3 region has the DNA TGCGCCAGCAGCCAAGAGGCACAGGGTGGCACTGAAGCTTTCTTT. This sequence encodes CASSQEAQGGTEAFF.

This chain links TRBV11-2 with TRBJ2-7; D perhaps matches TRBD2 (6 bases). CDR1 and CDR2 (germline): SGHAT, FQNNGV. The CDR3 runs to 16 residues. V was clipped by 1 base and J by 3 bases, with 16 bases between them. CDR3 loop: CASSLGGRLADYEQYF. DNA for the CDR3: TGTGCCAGCAGCTTAGGAGGGAGGTTAGCCGACTACGAGCAGTACTTC.

Only a few counts were recorded for this clonotype. The gene calls are TRBV19 and TRBJ1-5; D possibly corresponds to TRBD1 (6 bases). This CDR3 is 14 amino acids long. Germline CDR1 LNHDA, CDR2 SQIVND (reference sequence). The V end lost 3 bases, the J end lost 2 bases, and 8 bases lay between the germline ends. The CDR3 loop is CASSIEGGNQPQHF. In nucleotides, the CDR3 is TGTGCCAGTAGTATCGAGGGGGGCAATCAGCCCCAGCATTTT.

The rearrangement joins TRBV28 to TRBJ1-5, with a tentative D call TRBD1 (6 bases). CDR3 length equals 18 residues. In germline, CDR1 is MDHEN, CDR2 SYDVKM. Trimming took off 6 bases at V and 0 bases at J, with 21 bases between the two ends. CDR3 sequence: CASREPVGQGYSNQPQHF. DNA of the CDR3: TGTGCCAGCAGGGAGCCGGTGGGCCAGGGGTATAGCAATCAGCCCCAGCATTTT.